Following are 9 T cell receptor beta chains from one sample sequenced in a study of blood T cells in healthy people across ages (dated by TCRdb to about 2015). The receptor library was made with 5' RACE. Sequencing was carried out with an Illumina HiSeq 2500. The second PCR ran for roughly 7 to 12 cycles and used a J-beta primer mix along with a sample-barcoded 5' primer. Starting from the raw public reads, TCRdb applied fastp trimming at Q25, assembled clones with MiXCR and retained in-frame beta chains. Rows matching on CDR3 protein sequence are summarized as one entry with the most common DNA and genes. The sample profile shows around 790,000 distinct CDR3 sequences; 40% to 50% of them were found once. The top ten clonotypes cover nearly 20% of the sample. The sequenced sample was blood. The origin of the receptors is a man between 60 and 75 years old in good health.

This rearrangement joins TRBV6-2 or TRBV6-3 to TRBJ2-7, with D possibly matching TRBD2 (5 bases). CDR1 MNHEY and CDR2 SVGEGT come from the germline V gene. This CDR3 has 16 residues. V lost 4 bases to trimming and J lost 7 bases, with 23 bases between them. In nucleotides, the CDR3 is TGTGCCAGCAGTTGGTACGCGACTACGAACCTACGAGAGCAGTACTTC. Its protein is CASSWYATTNLREQYF.

The chain is built from TRBV20-1 and TRBJ2-7; 8 bases agree with TRBD2. CDR1 DFQATT and CDR2 SNEGSKA come from the germline V gene (reference sequence). There are 15 residues in the CDR3. V shed 3 bases, J shed 2 bases, and the junction held 9 bases outside the gene matches. CDR3 in amino acids: CSASEAGGPTYEQYF. In nucleotides, the CDR3 is TGCAGTGCTAGTGAGGCGGGGGGCCCTACCTACGAGCAGTACTTC.

The rearrangement uses TRBV29-1 and TRBJ2-3, with D possibly being TRBD1 (6 bases). The CDR3 consists of 15 residues. The germline V and J ends were trimmed by 0 bases and 3 bases, with 13 bases remaining between them. Germline V gene data show CDR1 as SQVTM and CDR2 as ANQGSEA. The CDR3 region has the DNA TGCAGCGTTGAAGACCCCGTGAGGGGGACAGATACGCAGTATTTT. Translating gives CSVEDPVRGTDTQYF.

The CDR3 region is CASSYSDIPTEQYF. The DNA for the CDR3 is TGTGCCAGCAGTTACTCGGACATTCCTACGGAGCAGTACTTC. V and J are TRBV6-2 or TRBV6-3 and TRBJ2-7, with D possibly being TRBD1 (5 bases). Trimming took off 0 bases at V and 7 bases at J, with 13 bases between the two ends. The CDR3 totals 14 residues. CDR1 is MNHEY, CDR2 SVGEGT, per germline.

This clonotype came up a few times. V gene TRBV20-1 combines with J gene TRBJ2-7; weak D call: TRBD1 (6 bases). Per germline, CDR1 DFQATT and CDR2 SNEGSKA (reference sequence). V gave up 6 bases and J gave up 3 bases, with 18 bases separating them. The CDR3 has 14 amino acids. CDR3 bases: TGCAGTGCCCCACCAAAGGGGGTCTACTACGAGCAGTACTTC. Protein: CSAPPKGVYYEQYF.

J is TRBJ1-2 and V is TRBV4-3; weak D call: TRBD1 (5 bases). CDR1 LGHNA and CDR2 YSLEER come from the germline V gene. The CDR3 runs 16 residues. The ends were cut back, 0 bases at V and 2 bases at J, with 13 bases in the middle. CDR3 residues: CASSQDQGLRNYGYTF. CDR3 sequence (DNA): TGCGCCAGCAGCCAAGATCAGGGCCTCCGAAACTATGGCTACACCTTC.

A few counts support this clonotype. The chain couples TRBV6-5 to TRBJ2-5; 13 bases line up with TRBD2. There are 14 residues in the CDR3. J was trimmed by 12 bases and V by 4 bases; bases with no gene match: 8. Germline values: CDR1 MNHEY, CDR2 SVGAGI. The chain's CDR3 is CASSLRLAGGQEYF. The CDR3 DNA follows: TGTGCCAGCAGTTTGCGACTAGCGGGGGGCCAAGAGTACTTC.

This clonotype was counted at least ten times. The chain joins TRBV7-9 to TRBJ2-5, with 9 bases aligning to TRBD1. Germline values: CDR1 SEHNR, CDR2 FQNEAQ (reference sequence). J was trimmed by 4 bases and V by 6 bases; bases with no gene match: 3. CDR3 length equals 13 residues. The CDR3 DNA reads TGTGCCAGCAGTCGGACAGGGGCAGAGACCCAGTACTTC. Encoded protein: CASSRTGAETQYF.

The V gene is TRBV20-1, the J gene TRBJ2-1; the match to TRBD2 covers 7 bases. V lost 1 base and J lost 10; bases outside the gene matches: 16. This CDR3 has 16 residues. CDR1 and CDR2 (germline): DFQATT, SNEGSKA (reference sequence). The CDR3 nucleotides are TGCAGTGCTAGAGTGTCCGGGACGGGGGGAGTGTGGGAGCAGTTCTTC. As protein: CSARVSGTGGVWEQFF.